This T cell receptor beta chain was identified during a study of shared clonotypes between healthy human individuals. Study in general: CD4 naive and memory got three plates each, CD8 naive two, CD8 memory one.

The study enrolled healthy HIV-negative adults without recent acute infections or vaccinations as donors. Overall study findings and caveats: Despite large depth, sorted-subset datasets appeared incompletely sequenced.

The table came from immunoSEQ multiplex PCR; TCRdb's copy has only in-frame clones and leaves some out. The sample has over 400,000 clones; 90% to 97% are singletons. The CDR3 runs to 12 residues. V dropped 6 bases and J dropped 4 bases, with 10 bases sitting between them. The germline V gene has CDR1 SGHTA and CDR2 FQGNSA. Comments on this clone: Its specificity is not known.

The chain employs TRBV7-2 and TRBJ2-7, with no clear D. Sequenced input: naive CD4+ T cells sorted from blood. Specified subset: CD45RA+ positively selected. This clonotype was sampled from a woman in her 30s in good health. The CDR3 bases are TGTGCCAGCAGGCAAGGGCCTTACGAGCAGTACTTC. It specifies CASRQGPYEQYF.